A single sample is the source of the 23 T cell receptor beta chains below, sequenced in a study of spatial heterogeneity in lung cancer. In TCRdb, the 5' RACE reads were re-called with MiXCR into one record per CDR3 protein. The data contain 6,600 or so distinct CDR3 sequences, about 6% of them singletons. Noted time point: sample taken at primary tumor resection. From tumor, nontumor lung or frozen PBMC, whole RNA was taken unsorted for sequencing. Sequenced material: normal lung tissue next to the tumor, taken at surgery. The source is a female donor with early-stage non-small cell lung cancer.

In its sample, this clonotype was seen many times. Because this beta chain is a stray read in a library intended to capture alpha chains, its abundance should not be given much weight. The chain links TRBV5-1 to TRBJ2-7, with 10 bases matching TRBD2. The CDR3 spans 15 residues. Germline V CDR1 and CDR2: SGHRS, YFSETQ. Trimming removed 0 bases from V and 7 bases from J; junction bases left unmatched: 7. This CDR3 reads CASSLGASGSEEQYF. The CDR3 DNA reads TGCGCCAGCAGCTTGGGAGCTAGCGGGAGTGAAGAGCAGTACTTC.

There are many counts of this clonotype. Because this beta chain is a stray read in a library intended to capture alpha chains, its abundance should not be given much weight. In nucleotides, the CDR3 is TGTGCCAGCAGCTTAGGAGCGGGGCTATGGAATGAGCAGTTCTTC. Protein product: CASSLGAGLWNEQFF. The chain joins TRBV7-3 to TRBJ2-1; 7 bases map to TRBD2. The length of the CDR3 is 15 residues. CDR1 is SGHTA and CDR2 is FQGTGA in the germline V gene. V was pared by 2 bases and J by 7 bases, with 8 bases of the junction left unmatched. Variable domain in full (rest from reference TRBV7-3 and TRBJ2-1): GAGVSQTPSNKVTEKGKYVELRCDPISGHTALYWYRQSLGQGPEFLIYFQGTGAADDSGLPNDRFFAVRPEGSVSTLKIQRTERGDSAVYLCASSLGAGLWNEQFFGPGTRLTVL.

This clonotype was seen repeatedly, ten times or more. This beta chain came through as a stray read in a library set up for alpha chains, and its size says little. V gene TRBV5-1 combines with J gene TRBJ2-1; 13 bases match TRBD2. V shed 5 bases and J 2 bases; nucleotides not matched to a gene: 13. From germline, CDR1 is SGHRS and CDR2 YFSETQ. The CDR3 is made up of 19 amino acids. The CDR3 loop is CASRPAWTSGSRTYNEQFF. The DNA for the CDR3 is TGCGCCAGCAGACCGGCGTGGACTAGCGGGAGTAGGACCTACAATGAGCAGTTCTTC.

About this clonotype itself: In a library made to pick up alpha chains, this beta chain is a stray read with a size that means little. The V call is TRBV25-1, the J call TRBJ2-5; D unresolved. Germline lookup yields CDR1 MGHDK and CDR2 SYGVNS. The length of the CDR3 is 12 residues. V gave up 6 bases and J gave up 0 bases, with 5 bases separating them. CDR3 sequence (DNA): TGTGCCAGCAGCCGTAACCAAGAGACCCAGTACTTC. It codes for CASSRNQETQYF. Full variable domain (missing parts from reference TRBV25-1 and TRBJ2-5): EADIYQTPRYLVIGTGKKITLECSQTMGHDKMYWYQQDPGMELHLIHYSYGVNSTEKGDLSSESTVSRIRTEHFPLTLESARPSHTSQYLCASSRNQETQYFGPGTRLLVL.

Relative to its sample, this clonotype is medium-sized. The library was designed around alpha chains, so this beta chain is a stray read whose abundance carries little weight. The J gene is TRBJ1-5, the V gene TRBV7-6, with TRBD1 identical over 10 bases. CDR3 length: 16 amino acids. V shed 2 bases and J 5 bases; nucleotides not matched to a gene: 6. From germline, CDR1 is SGHVS and CDR2 FNYEAQ. CDR3 DNA: TGTGCCAGCAGCTTATATGGGACAGGGGAAGATCAGCCCCAGCATTTT. This codes for CASSLYGTGEDQPQHF.

By proportion, this clonotype is medium-sized. The library was prepared for alpha chains; this beta chain is a stray read, so its frequency means little. The genes are TRBV5-1 and TRBJ2-7, with D possibly TRBD1 on 6 matching bases. Looked up from germline, CDR1 is SGHRS and CDR2 is YFSETQ. V lost 4 bases, J lost 2 bases, and 16 bases lay in between. The CDR3 has 15 residues. This CDR3 reads CASSPGAGQTYEQYF. The DNA of the CDR3 is TGCGCCAGCAGCCCTGGGGCCGGACAGACCTACGAGCAGTACTTC.

Many counts were recorded for this clonotype. Found in a library prepared for alpha chains, this beta chain is an off-target read, and its abundance has little meaning. This rearrangement joins TRBV18 to TRBJ2-2; 9 nucleotides agree with TRBD2. The germline CDR1 and CDR2 sequences are KGHSH and LQKENI. J was trimmed by 6 bases and V by 3 bases; bases with no gene match: 8. This CDR3 comprises 16 residues. CDR3 loop: CASSPLAGGRSGELFF. CDR3 nucleotide sequence: TGTGCCAGCTCACCGCTCGCGGGAGGGCGATCCGGGGAGCTGTTTTTT.

For this clonotype: Since it is a stray read in a library aimed at alpha chains, this beta chain has a size that is not meaningful. V usage is TRBV20-1 and J usage is TRBJ1-1; TRBD1 agrees at 7 bases. This CDR3 contains 14 residues. CDR1 DFQATT and CDR2 SNEGSKA come from the germline V gene (reference sequence). The J segment lost 5 bases and the V segment lost 2 bases, leaving 8 bases of the junction unmatched. The chain's CDR3 is CSARSDRVGTEAFF. In DNA form, the CDR3 reads TGCAGTGCTAGATCCGACAGGGTAGGGACTGAAGCTTTCTTT.

This clonotype is judged medium-sized (0.01 to 0.1%). Little can be read into the size of this beta chain, an off-target read in a library designed for alpha chains. V gene TRBV6-5 combines with J gene TRBJ2-3; D is unclear. This CDR3 region has 14 residues. Trimming cost V 4 bases and J 2 bases, with 10 bases left between them. Germline values: CDR1 MNHEY, CDR2 SVGAGI. CDR3 protein: CASSSDGYTDTQYF. The CDR3 region has the DNA TGTGCCAGCAGTTCTGACGGTTACACAGATACGCAGTATTTT.

This clonotype rates as medium-sized. Found in a library prepared for alpha chains, this beta chain is an off-target read, and its abundance has little meaning. V and J are TRBV25-1 and TRBJ2-5; D gene ambiguous. This CDR3 has 13 amino acids. V was cut by 1 base and J by 5 bases, with 8 bases left in between. CDR1 is MGHDK and CDR2 is SYGVNS in the germline V gene. Written as DNA, the CDR3 is TGTGCCAGCAGTGAATCCCCCCTCGAGACCCAGTACTTC. This codes for CASSESPLETQYF.

This clonotype ranks as medium-sized. The library was designed around alpha chains, so this beta chain is a stray read whose abundance carries little weight. DNA of the CDR3: TGTGCCATCAGTACTGAGACAGGGGGGAATTCACCCCTCCACTTT. Protein: CAISTETGGNSPLHF. The gene calls are TRBV10-3 and TRBJ1-6, with 9 bases matching TRBD1. Trimming took 5 bases from V and 7 from J; bases not matched to a gene: 6. Looked up from germline, CDR1 is ENHRY and CDR2 is SYGVKD. The CDR3 covers 15 residues.

This clonotype was counted a few times. Little can be read into the size of this beta chain, an off-target read in a library designed for alpha chains. The V call is TRBV7-9, the J call TRBJ1-6; D might be TRBD1 (5 bases). The CDR3 has 13 amino acids. Germline CDR1 is SEHNR and CDR2 is FQNEAQ (reference sequence). Trimming took off 5 bases at V and 13 bases at J, with 15 bases between the two ends. The CDR3, as DNA: TGTGCCAGCAGCCCCATCCAGGGTAACCCCCTCCACTTT. It is translated as CASSPIQGNPLHF.

As concerns this clonotype: Found in a library prepared for alpha chains, this beta chain is an off-target read, and its abundance has little meaning. The genes are TRBV7-6 and TRBJ2-3; D may be TRBD1 or TRBD2 (5 bases each). CDR3 length: 17 residues. The germline gives CDR1 SGHVS, CDR2 FNYEAQ. V shed 1 base and J shed 6 bases, with 20 bases lying between them. CDR3 nucleotide sequence: TGTGCCAGCAGCTTAGTTTTTAGGCCAGGGAGATTTGATACGCAGTATTTT. Translation: CASSLVFRPGRFDTQYF.

This clonotype was counted at least ten times. This beta chain appears as a stray read in a library generated for alpha chains; its size is not informative. Written as DNA, the CDR3 is TGCGCCAGCAAGACTAGCGGGAGGGCCAATGAGCAGTTCTTC. Protein sequence: CASKTSGRANEQFF. The chain employs TRBV5-1 and TRBJ2-1; 14 bases map to TRBD2. CDR3 size: 14 residues. The V gene's germline CDR1 is SGHRS and CDR2 YFSETQ. Trimming removed 6 bases from V and 6 bases from J; junction bases left unmatched: 2.

This clonotype appeared many times. This beta chain appears as a stray read in a library generated for alpha chains; its size is not informative. J is TRBJ2-3 and V is TRBV29-1; 8 bases line up with TRBD1. The germline V gene encodes CDR1 SQVTM and CDR2 ANQGSEA. CDR3 length equals 13 residues. J gave up 4 bases and V 4 bases, and 4 bases lay outside the gene matches. CDR3 in DNA: TGCAGCGTTGTTCGGACAGGGTCAGATACGCAGTATTTT. Protein product: CSVVRTGSDTQYF.

This clonotype was recorded many times. Since the library was made to target alpha chains, this beta chain is a stray read and its abundance is not meaningful. The CDR3 region has the DNA TGCAGTGCTAGGCGGGACATCTCTGGAAACACCATATATTTT. This sequence encodes CSARRDISGNTIYF. The V call is TRBV20-1, the J call TRBJ1-3, with D tentatively TRBD1 (6 bases). V lost 3 bases and J lost 0, with 9 bases in between. The CDR3 has 14 amino acids. Germline CDR1 is DFQATT and CDR2 is SNEGSKA (reference sequence).

This clonotype was detected ten times or more. This beta chain is off target for a library built for alpha chains, so its abundance means little. The chain uses TRBV7-2 and TRBJ1-4; D possibly corresponds to TRBD1 (5 bases). CDR1 and CDR2 (germline): SGHTA, FQGNSA. The CDR3 is 15 amino acids. V was clipped by 4 bases and J by 6 bases, with 15 bases between them. This CDR3 is CASSSKGAGDEKLFF. The CDR3, as DNA: TGTGCCAGCAGCTCCAAAGGAGCGGGGGATGAAAAACTGTTTTTT.

This clonotype has ten or more counts. The library was prepared for alpha chains; this beta chain is a stray read, so its frequency means little. The chain recombines TRBV7-2 with TRBJ1-4; tentative D call: TRBD1 (5 bases). The CDR3 is made up of 18 amino acids. The germline V and J ends were trimmed by 2 bases and 7 bases, with 23 bases remaining between them. In germline, CDR1 is SGHTA, CDR2 FQGNSA. The CDR3 region has the DNA TGTGCCAGCAGCTTATCCCGGGGCTCTTCTTCGGGTATTGAAAAACTGTTTTTT. It specifies CASSLSRGSSSGIEKLFF.

This clonotype ranks as medium-sized. This beta chain represents an off-target read in a library built for alpha chains; its size is of limited meaning. The CDR3 nucleotides read TGTGCCAGCTTAAGCACAGATACGCAGTATTTT. This sequence encodes CASLSTDTQYF. The V and J genes are TRBV18 and TRBJ2-3; D unresolved. Trimming left V 7 bases short and J 0 bases short, with 2 bases between. This CDR3 has 11 amino acids. Germline loops: CDR1 KGHSH, CDR2 LQKENI.

This clonotype was detected only once. Because the library targeted alpha chains, this beta chain is an off-target read whose size means little. The rearrangement uses TRBV19 and TRBJ2-1, with D uncertain. CDR1 is LNHDA and CDR2 is SQIVND in the germline V gene (reference sequence). The V and J ends lost 1 base and 6 bases respectively, with 4 bases between them. This CDR3 contains 12 residues. The CDR3 DNA reads TGTGCCAGTAGTATAGGGGCCAATGAGCAGTTCTTC. Its translation is CASSIGANEQFF.

This clonotype occurred many times. This beta chain lies outside the target of a library built for alpha chains; its clone size means little. The chain is built from TRBV20-1 and TRBJ2-7; the D gene is possibly TRBD2 (5 bases). The V gene lost 0 bases and the J gene lost 3 bases, with 6 bases spanning the gap. Germline V gene data show CDR1 as DFQATT and CDR2 as SNEGSKA (reference sequence). The CDR3 runs 12 residues. CDR3 nucleotide sequence: TGCAGTGCTAGAGAAGCGGACTACGAGCAGTACTTC. The encoded protein is CSAREADYEQYF.

This clonotype was observed at least ten times. This beta chain slipped into a library made for alpha chains as a stray read, so its size is not meaningful. The J gene is TRBJ2-1, the V gene TRBV12-3 or TRBV12-4; D is tentatively TRBD1 or TRBD2 (5 bases each). The CDR3 consists of 15 residues. Trimming removed 2 bases at V and 5 bases at J, with 13 bases between. In DNA, the CDR3 is TGTGCCAGCAGTTTACCTGGGACCACCAACAATGAGCAGTTCTTC. The encoded protein is CASSLPGTTNNEQFF.

This clonotype came up many times. This beta chain came through as a stray read in a library set up for alpha chains, and its size says little. The J gene is TRBJ1-1, the V gene TRBV7-2; D is undetermined. The CDR3 is 13 amino acids. Per the germline V gene, CDR1 is SGHTA and CDR2 is FQGNSA. V lost 7 bases, J lost 0 bases, and 9 bases lay in between. The CDR3 sequence is CASNRQMNTEAFF. The DNA of the CDR3 is TGTGCCAGCAACCGGCAGATGAACACTGAAGCTTTCTTT. The variable domain in full, completed from reference TRBV7-2 and TRBJ1-1, reads GAGVSQSPSNKVTEKGKDVELRCDPISGHTALYWYRQSLGQGLEFLIYFQGNSAPDKSGLPSDRFSAERTGGSVSTLTIQRTQQEDSAVYLCASNRQMNTEAFFGQGTRLTVV.